This T cell receptor (beta chain) was documented in a study of glioma-infiltrating T cells after dendritic cell vaccination. On the study more broadly: Patients received three intradermal dendritic cell vaccine injections at biweekly intervals. General study findings and limits: Patients with more pretreatment TILs had longer time to progression and survival. Complete blood and tumor specimen sets were limited to few patients.

Of note for this clone: Its target is not known.

CDR1 SNHLY and CDR2 FYNNEI come from the germline V gene. The CDR3 runs to 14 residues. Trimming took 6 bases from V and 5 from J, leaving 13 bases between them. Amplification used 60 V beta primers and 13 J beta primers. Sequenced by immunoSEQ multiplex PCR; TCRdb stores in-frame clones only, minus some. The data hold about 82,000 clones, with about 90% observed a single time. The V and J genes are TRBV2 and TRBJ2-2, with a weak D call TRBD2 (5 bases). This TCR was recovered from a human donor with glioblastoma. This specimen consisted of blood, obtained before dendritic cell vaccination. The CDR3 bases are TGTGCCAGCAGGTTTCTAGCCGCGACCGGGGAGCTGTTTTTT. The encoded protein is CASRFLAATGELFF.